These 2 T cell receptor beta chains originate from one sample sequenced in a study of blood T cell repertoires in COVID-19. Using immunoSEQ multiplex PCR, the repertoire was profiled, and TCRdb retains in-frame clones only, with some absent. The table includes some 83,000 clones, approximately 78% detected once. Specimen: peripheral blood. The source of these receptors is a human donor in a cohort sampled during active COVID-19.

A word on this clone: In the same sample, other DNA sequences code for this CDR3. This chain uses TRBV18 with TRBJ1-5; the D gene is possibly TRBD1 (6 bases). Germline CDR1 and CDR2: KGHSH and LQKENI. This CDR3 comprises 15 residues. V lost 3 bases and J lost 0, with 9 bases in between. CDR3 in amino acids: CASSPGQNSNQPQHF. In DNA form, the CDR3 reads TGTGCCAGCTCACCCGGACAGAATAGCAATCAGCCCCAGCATTTT. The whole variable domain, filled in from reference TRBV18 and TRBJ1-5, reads NAGVMQNPRHLVRRRGQEARLRCSPMKGHSHVYWYRQLPEEGLKFMVYLQKENIIDESGMPKERFSAEFPKEGPSILRIQQVVRGDSAAYFCASSPGQNSNQPQHFGDGTRLSIL.

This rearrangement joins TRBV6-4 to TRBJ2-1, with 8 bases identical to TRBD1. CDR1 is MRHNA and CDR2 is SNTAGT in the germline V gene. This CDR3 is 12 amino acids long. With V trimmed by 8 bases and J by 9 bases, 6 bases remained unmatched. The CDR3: CASGDRFAEQFF. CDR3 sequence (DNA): TGTGCCAGCGGGGACAGGTTTGCTGAGCAGTTCTTC.